Listed below are T cell receptor beta chains from one sample, sequenced in a study of blood T cell repertoires in COVID-19. Profiled with immunoSEQ multiplex PCR; TCRdb holds only in-frame clones, not every one. The data hold some 140,000 clones, with 65% to 90% observed a single time. Material: peripheral blood. The receptors were sampled from a woman aged 60-75 years with COVID-19, enrolled during active disease. CDR3s include the opening cysteine and the closing phenylalanine or tryptophan.

cdr3_aa: CASSALRLAGGGNEQFF; v_call: TRBV27; j_call: TRBJ2-1
cdr3_aa: CASSFGIQGRVNQPQHF; v_call: TRBV27; j_call: TRBJ1-5
cdr3_aa: CASSTPGTGTYGYTF; v_call: TRBV6-5; j_call: TRBJ1-2
cdr3_aa: CASSSLYSNQPQHF; v_call: TRBV6-5; j_call: TRBJ1-5
cdr3_aa: CSVGEDRGDQPQHF; v_call: TRBV29-1; j_call: TRBJ1-5
cdr3_aa: CASSSGRAPYEQYF; v_call: TRBV10-1; j_call: TRBJ2-7
cdr3_aa: CASSLVGEQPQHF; v_call: TRBV7-9; j_call: TRBJ1-5
cdr3_aa: CASSFNSNQPQHF; v_call: TRBV7-9; j_call: TRBJ1-5
cdr3_aa: CASSLNREGGYTF; v_call: TRBV7-3; j_call: TRBJ1-2
cdr3_aa: CASSFRNSGTYSYEQYF; v_call: TRBV7-8; j_call: TRBJ2-7
cdr3_aa: CASSLRDTGYNSPLHF; v_call: TRBV18; j_call: TRBJ1-6
cdr3_aa: CASRAADWGTDTQYF; v_call: TRBV9; j_call: TRBJ2-3
cdr3_aa: CASSLESSGANVLTF; v_call: TRBV5-1; j_call: TRBJ2-6
cdr3_aa: CASSVGGSENSNQPQHF; v_call: TRBV9; j_call: TRBJ1-5
cdr3_aa: CASSFTSHSYNEQFF; v_call: TRBV25-1; j_call: TRBJ2-1
cdr3_aa: CAISASSGSYEQYF; v_call: TRBV10-3; j_call: TRBJ2-7
cdr3_aa: CASSLGARGEALHF; v_call: TRBV7-8; j_call: TRBJ1-6
cdr3_aa: CASSPSGTVNTEAFF; v_call: TRBV6-5; j_call: TRBJ1-1
cdr3_aa: CASSLYRGQVNQPQHF; v_call: TRBV5-5; j_call: TRBJ1-5
cdr3_aa: CASSPRDTPSTEAFF; v_call: TRBV19; j_call: TRBJ1-1
cdr3_aa: CASSPRDSLGLTIYF; v_call: TRBV4-1; j_call: TRBJ1-3
cdr3_aa: CASSLGTGLNQPQHF; v_call: TRBV11-2; j_call: TRBJ1-5
cdr3_aa: CASSIRLRMTGYEQYF; v_call: TRBV19; j_call: TRBJ2-7
cdr3_aa: CASSRSGTQSYNEQFF; v_call: TRBV5-1; j_call: TRBJ2-1
cdr3_aa: CASSRTGVGGNQPQHF; v_call: TRBV5-8; j_call: TRBJ1-5